The rows below give T cell receptor beta chains drawn from one sample of a study of technical replicates of blood from several donors. Assay: immunoSEQ multiplex PCR; the TCRdb copy retains only in-frame clones and omits some. The table has 11,000 to 15,000 clones, about 80% seen once. The sample was PBMCs. These receptors all stem from a human donor in good health. CDR3s include the opening cysteine and the closing phenylalanine or tryptophan.

CDR3 length,V gene,CDR3 protein
14,TRBV5-5,CASAGTENNQPQHF
18,TRBV5-1,CASSFAGQGSAGTDTQYF
12,TRBV5-1,CASSEGGDEQFF
18,TRBV5-1,CASSRDNKASSGANVLTF
17,TRBV30,CAWSSPAASGPPYEQYF
14,TRBV11-2,CASSFVRAWETQYF
14,TRBV19,CASSIEQSSYEQYF
15,TRBV27,CASSLGQGNSRGYTF
17,TRBV6-1,CASSETVSRGLGDTQYF
13,TRBV6-1,CASSDSTGYGYTF
17,TRBV27,CASSSFRSGAFTDTQYF
15,TRBV19,CASSMAGYSNQPQHF
15,TRBV6-1,CASSEAPGQVYEQYF
15,TRBV6-5,CASRQDRGANYEQYF
14,TRBV27,CASSPDRGAYGYTF
19,TRBV9,CASSVGRTSGNAKTDTQYF
21,TRBV10-2,CASSPPGLAGEFDSGANVLTF
13,TRBV6-5,CASSLGGNTEAFF
13,TRBV6-6,CASTSIGGDTQYF
15,TRBV27,CASSLGLAGADTQYF
19,TRBV4-1,CASRSLEASGRAHGDTQYF
12,TRBV7-8,CASRDRTYEQYF
15,TRBV5-1,CASSTSSDNTGELFF
15,TRBV5-1,CASSSLPREVETQYF
14,TRBV19,CASSGRDGNQPQHF
19,TRBV23-1,CASSLVLEAAGRPAYEQYF
16,TRBV28,CASSLGQGSGANVLTF
15,TRBV9,CASSERSLSTDTQYF
15,TRBV6-5,CASSRTSGRTDTQYF
20,TRBV18,CASSPRRTTKGSIEEYEQYF
13,TRBV28,CASTISMGPEQFF
17,TRBV25-1,CASRTARHGAPNYGYTF
13,TRBV7-9,CASSSRQNYEQYF
14,TRBV6-1,CASSEYGRNTEAFF
17,TRBV5-1,CASSLDSRGQGMGEQYF
11,TRBV5-1,CASSIVNEQFF
12,TRBV21-1,CASKGGASEAFF
16,TRBV28,CASSLGGMSSYNEQFF
19,TRBV11-2,CASSFGGTSGLRTTDTQYF
15,TRBV6-1,CASSDTPGGYNEQFF
14,TRBV28,CASSQGQGTDTQYF
13,TRBV7-7,CASSFTGAGELFF
16,TRBV5-6,CASSLGPPSSGNTIYF
11,TRBV6-5,CATQVRDTQYF
14,TRBV30,CAWTPQGGGYEQYF
14,TRBV6-1,CASRAGDINQPQHF
13,TRBV27,CASSRGTSSEQFF
15,TRBV10-1,CASRPGTSGTDTQYF
16,TRBV28,CASSPMGTGSTDTQYF
12,TRBV30,CAWTKDSDEQFF
15,TRBV6-5,CASSYDGQDSYEQYF
15,TRBV2,CASSEADRAGNTIYF